This TCR beta chain was obtained from a study of shared clonotypes between healthy human individuals. The CDR3 spans 11 residues. V lost 0 bases and J 10 bases, leaving 7 bases between the germline ends. From germline, CDR1 is MNHNS and CDR2 SASEGT. On sorted subsets, replicate PCRs used about 0.2 ug DNA, or about 33,000 T cell genomes. TCRdb keeps only in-frame clones here, not all; method: immunoSEQ multiplex PCR. The sample consists of just over 2,000,000 clones, around 95% of them appearing once. The chain joins TRBV6-1 to TRBJ2-7; TRBD2 is a possible D gene (5 bases). The sequencing input was naive CD4+ T cells sorted from blood. The subset is: CD45RA+ positively selected. This clonotype was sampled from a man between 18 and 29 years old in good health. The CDR3 nucleotides are TGTGCCAGCAGTGAAGCGGACTCCCAGTACTTC. Residues: CASSEADSQYF.